This T cell receptor beta chain is drawn from a study of T cells in Graves' hyperthyroidism and ophthalmopathy. Study results and caveats: Most expanded thyroid clonotypes above 0.001 also appeared in blood.

Amplification yielded TCR beta CDR3 regions, with RNA transcripts as the source. When the TCR CDR3 underwent first-round RT-PCR, the HTBI primer set was used. TCRdb reprocessed the multiplex PCR reads via MiXCR and lists one record per CDR3 protein. The sample contains more than 500,000 distinct CDR3 sequences, under 60% of which appear only once. The CDR3 has 12 residues. Trimming removed 0 bases from V and 9 bases from J, with 7 bases in between. Germline lookup yields CDR1 SGHRS and CDR2 YFSETQ. In this sample, this clonotype turned up once. Its cognate antigen is unknown. Sequenced material: peripheral blood or thyroid tissue (not recorded which). This TCR came from an adult woman with Graves' disease, either hyperthyroidism or ophthalmopathy (not recorded which). The chain carries TRBV5-1 and TRBJ1-5; tentatively, D is TRBD1 (6 bases). Here the CDR3 reads CASSLATGPQHF. The CDR3 bases are TGCGCCAGCAGCTTGGCGACAGGGCCCCAGCATTTT.